Presented here are 11 T cell receptor beta chains from one specimen sequenced in a study of cytomegalovirus exposure and HLA in healthy donors. Amplification used 60 Vbeta primers and 13 Jbeta primers. The data were produced by immunoSEQ multiplex PCR, yet TCRdb's version contains in-frame clones alone and is incomplete. The sample records roughly 120,000 clones, 65% to 75% being singletons. Sequencing was carried out using PBMCs. The receptors were gathered from a man aged 40-49 years in good health and CMV-seropositive.

The chain is built from TRBV6-5 and TRBJ2-7; D is possibly TRBD1 (6 bases). The CDR3 totals 13 residues. Trimming shortened V by 10 bases and J by 2 bases, and 15 bases separated the two germline ends. Germline assignment: CDR1 MNHEY and CDR2 SVGAGI. The CDR3 DNA is TGTGCCACCTCATATCGACAGGCCTACGAGCAGTACTTC. Translating it yields CATSYRQAYEQYF.

The chain has TRBV11-2 and TRBJ2-7, with D maybe TRBD2 (5 bases). Deletions cut 1 base from V and 0 bases from J, with 13 bases between. The CDR3 extends over 16 amino acids. Germline V gives CDR1 SGHAT, CDR2 FQNNGV. CDR3 nucleotide sequence: TGTGCCAGCAGCTTAGGTCTGGCGGGTGTCTCCTACGAGCAGTACTTC. Its translation: CASSLGLAGVSYEQYF.

This chain joins TRBV7-6 and TRBJ1-1; TRBD1 matches 7 bases. The CDR3 has 15 residues. Germline CDR1 SGHVS, CDR2 FNYEAQ. J was trimmed by 3 bases and V by 5 bases; bases with no gene match: 9. The CDR3 nucleotides read TGTGCCAGCAGCCAAACTACAGGGGTGTACACTGAAGCTTTCTTT. It yields the protein CASSQTTGVYTEAFF.

A note on this clone: This sample also contains other DNA sequences that code for the same CDR3. The chain is built from TRBV10-3 and TRBJ1-5; 7 nucleotides match TRBD1. With 5 bases clipped from V and 2 bases from J, the junction kept 3 bases outside the gene matches. This CDR3 is built from 14 residues. Per the germline V gene, CDR1 is ENHRY and CDR2 is SYGVKD. This CDR3 reads CAISPGQGNQPQHF. The CDR3, as DNA: TGTGCCATCAGTCCCGGACAGGGCAATCAGCCCCAGCATTTT.

The chain combines TRBV28 with TRBJ2-7; 7 nucleotides align to TRBD1. Germline loops: CDR1 MDHEN, CDR2 SYDVKM. This CDR3 contains 16 residues. V shed 3 bases and J 0 bases; nucleotides not matched to a gene: 8. In DNA, the CDR3 is TGTGCCAGCAGTTTGCCCCTTGGACAGGCCTCCTACGAGCAGTACTTC. This codes for CASSLPLGQASYEQYF.

The chain recombines TRBV19 with TRBJ2-3; D might be TRBD2 (6 bases). The germline gives CDR1 LNHDA, CDR2 SQIVND (reference sequence). V was cut by 3 bases and J by 1 base, with 11 bases left in between. This CDR3 is 15 amino acids long. CDR3 DNA: TGTGCCAGTAGTATGCCCGGGAGTGGCACAGATACGCAGTATTTT. This gives the protein CASSMPGSGTDTQYF.

The chain employs TRBV28 and TRBJ1-1; D remains ambiguous. Trimming pared 6 bases from V and 1 base from J, leaving 12 bases between. The CDR3 covers 14 residues. Per the germline V gene, CDR1 is MDHEN and CDR2 is SYDVKM. CDR3 coding DNA: TGTGCCAGCAGCCCCCCGGGAGGGAACACTGAAGCTTTCTTT. Protein sequence: CASSPPGGNTEAFF.

Only a few counts were recorded for this clone. The rearrangement links TRBV4-2 to TRBJ1-1, with no clear D. V dropped 1 base and J dropped 2 bases, with 14 bases sitting between them. CDR3 length: 16 amino acids. From germline, CDR1 is LGHNA and CDR2 YNFKEQ. Written as DNA, the CDR3 is TGTGCCAGCAGCCAAGGGGTCAGGCGGGGTAACACTGAAGCTTTCTTT. It translates to CASSQGVRRGNTEAFF.

This clone was seen a few times. The V and J genes are TRBV6-5 and TRBJ1-5; possibly TRBD1 for D (6 bases). The CDR3 runs to 15 residues. Germline lookup yields CDR1 MNHEY and CDR2 SVGAGI. Trimming stripped 6 bases from V and 0 bases from J, with 12 bases between. The CDR3 nucleotides read TGTGCCAGCAGCCAAGGGGGATATAGCAATCAGCCCCAGCATTTT. The encoded protein is CASSQGGYSNQPQHF.

The J gene is TRBJ1-2, the V gene TRBV5-4; 8 positions match TRBD1. The V gene end was trimmed by 4 bases and the J gene end by 4 bases; junction bases not matched to a gene: 6. The germline gives CDR1 SGHNT, CDR2 YYREEE (reference sequence). The CDR3 spans 14 residues. CDR3 DNA sequence: TGTGCCAGCAGCGGAGGGACAGGAAGCTATGGCTACACCTTC. Translating gives CASSGGTGSYGYTF. The full variable domain, rest sourced from reference TRBV5-4 and TRBJ1-2, is ETGVTQSPTHLIKTRGQQVTLRCSSQSGHNTVSWYQQALGQGPQFIFQYYREEENGRGNFPPRFSGLQFPNYSSELNVNALELDDSALYLCASSGGTGSYGYTFGSGTRLTVV.

CDR3 loop: CASSLVELANTGELFF. CDR3 coding DNA: TGTGCCAGCAGCTTAGTAGAACTCGCGAACACCGGGGAGCTGTTTTTT. J is TRBJ2-2 and V is TRBV7-8, with D uncertain. Trimming stripped 1 base from V and 0 bases from J, with 9 bases between. This CDR3 has 16 residues. The germline gives CDR1 SGHVS, CDR2 FQNEAQ.